Presented here are 11 T cell receptor beta chains from one specimen sequenced in a study of CD8+CD57+ T cells in acquired aplastic anemia. TCR beta VDJ and CDR3 were profiled, and genomic DNA was the template. TCRdb processed the reads anew with MiXCR; each CDR3 protein has one entry. Found here are about 160,000 distinct CDR3 sequences, about 48% of them singletons; the top ten hold roughly 30%. Patients included in sequencing had previously demonstrated CD8+CD57+ cell expansion by flow cytometry. The specimen was sorted CD4+, CD8+, or CD8+CD57+ T cells (not recorded which) from PBMCs. The receptors stem from a human donor with aplastic anemia.

At least ten counts were recorded for this clonotype. The chain employs TRBV19 and TRBJ2-5, with unresolved D. The V gene's germline CDR1 is LNHDA and CDR2 SQIVND (reference sequence). Trimming stripped 1 base from V and 5 bases from J, with 11 bases between. The CDR3 is 14 amino acids. The CDR3 sequence is CASSIVTAGETQYF. The CDR3 bases are TGTGCCAGTAGTATAGTTACCGCCGGGGAGACCCAGTACTTC. The whole variable domain, remainder taken from reference TRBV19 and TRBJ2-5, is DGGITQSPKYLFRKEGQNVTLSCEQNLNHDAMYWYRQDPGQGLRLIYYSQIVNDFQKGDIAEGYSVSREKKESFPLTVTSAQKNPTAFYLCASSIVTAGETQYFGPGTRLLVL.

This clonotype was counted once. In DNA, the CDR3 is TGTGCCAGCAGTGATGGTCTACCTGGGGCCAACGTCCTGACTTTC. As protein: CASSDGLPGANVLTF. V is TRBV6-1 and J is TRBJ2-6, with D uncertain. The germline gives CDR1 MNHNS, CDR2 SASEGT. V dropped 3 bases and J dropped 2 bases, with 8 bases sitting between them. This CDR3 region has 15 residues.

V is TRBV27 and J is TRBJ1-1; D is unresolved. From germline, CDR1 is MNHEY and CDR2 SMNVEV (reference sequence). The CDR3 length is 14 residues. Trimming took 6 bases from V and 0 from J, leaving 11 bases between them. For the CDR3, the DNA is TGTGCCAGCAGCCCCTGGAATATGAACACTGAAGCTTTCTTT. Translated: CASSPWNMNTEAFF.

This clonotype was seen at least ten times. This chain uses TRBV11-3 with TRBJ2-1, with D unresolved. Trimming pared 5 bases from V and 4 bases from J, leaving 12 bases between. The germline V gene has CDR1 SGHNT and CDR2 YENEEA. This CDR3 has 14 amino acids. CDR3 in DNA: TGTGCCAGCAGCCCCTTCCCCGGGTACAATGAGCAGTTCTTC. It yields the protein CASSPFPGYNEQFF.

V usage is TRBV19 and J usage is TRBJ1-2, with D hard to call. V lost 9 bases to trimming and J lost 4 bases, with 21 bases between them. The germline V gene encodes CDR1 LNHDA and CDR2 SQIVND (reference sequence). The CDR3 contains 15 residues. The CDR3 protein is CARSNKKPGLYGYTF. The CDR3 region has the DNA TGTGCCAGGTCGAATAAAAAGCCCGGCCTCTATGGCTACACCTTC.

For the CDR3, the DNA is TGTGCCAGTAGTTCGGCTACGTGGGCGACCCAGTACTTC. It specifies CASSSATWATQYF. V is TRBV19 and J is TRBJ2-5, with unresolved D. Trimming took off 5 bases at V and 7 bases at J, with 14 bases between the two ends. This CDR3 has 13 amino acids. Germline V gene data show CDR1 as LNHDA and CDR2 as SQIVND (reference sequence).

This clonotype was counted at least ten times. This chain joins TRBV13 and TRBJ2-7, with 7 bases that match TRBD1. The germline V gene encodes CDR1 PRHDT and CDR2 FYEKMQ (reference sequence). The V segment lost 5 bases and the J segment 5 bases; nucleotides outside the gene matches: 6. This CDR3 comprises 13 residues. The CDR3 sequence is CASSPTGVDEQYF. In DNA, the CDR3 is TGTGCCAGCAGCCCTACAGGGGTGGACGAGCAGTACTTC. Drawing the rest from reference TRBV13 and TRBJ2-7, the complete variable domain is AAGVIQSPRHLIKEKRETATLKCYPIPRHDTVYWYQQGPGQDPQFLISFYEKMQSDKGSIPDRFSAQQFSDYHSELNMSSLELGDSALYFCASSPTGVDEQYFGPGTRLTVT.

Only a few counts were recorded for this clonotype. V is TRBV12-3 or TRBV12-4 and J is TRBJ1-1, with a weak D call TRBD1 (5 bases). The CDR3 length is 13 residues. The V end was cut by 7 bases, the J end by 5 bases, with 14 bases between. The CDR3 protein is CASTLAGETEAFF. CDR3 nucleotides: TGTGCCAGCACCCTAGCGGGGGAAACTGAAGCTTTCTTT.

The V and J genes are TRBV7-2 and TRBJ2-5, with D perhaps TRBD2 (6 bases). CDR1 is SGHTA and CDR2 is FQGNSA in the germline V gene. This CDR3 has 13 residues. V lost 2 bases and J lost 4, with 8 bases in between. In nucleotides, the CDR3 is TGTGCCAGCAGCTTACGCGGGGCAGAGACCCAGTACTTC. Its translation: CASSLRGAETQYF.

In the case of this clonotype: This clone may be a read error of a much larger clone one base away. The V gene is TRBV11-3, the J gene TRBJ1-1; D perhaps matches TRBD1 (5 bases). The germline CDR1 and CDR2 sequences are SGHNT and YENEEA. CDR3 length equals 15 residues. V lost 1 base and J 8 bases, leaving 17 bases between the germline ends. The CDR3 DNA reads as TGTGCCAGCAGCTTAGTGGGGACGGGTACTGAGGAAGCTTTCTTT. Translation gives CASSLVGTGTEEAFF.

This sequence joins TRBV7-6 and TRBJ2-3; 9 bases map to TRBD1. CDR1 and CDR2 (germline): SGHVS, FNYEAQ. After removal of 1 base from V and 3 bases from J, the junction contained 5 bases not matched to a gene. The CDR3 loop spans 16 amino acids. The CDR3 loop is CASSLDRQGVTDTQYF. DNA for the CDR3: TGTGCCAGCAGCTTAGACCGACAGGGGGTTACAGATACGCAGTATTTT.